What follows describes a single TCR beta chain. In the source study's methods: Reference gene primer amplification gave estimated nucleated cell counts. The method was immunoSEQ multiplex PCR; TCRdb's version includes in-frame clones alone and lacks a portion of them. V and J calls and clone size are given by that table; D and trimming were obtained from the DNA. The data hold about 37,000 clones, with about 90% observed a single time. This sample was taken from a study of blood T cell repertoires in COVID-19. Study background: T cells, B-cell-depleted T cells, or PBMCs provided the cDNA or gDNA that served as material.

Germline CDR1 MGHDK, CDR2 SYGVNS. This CDR3 has 13 amino acids. With 3 bases removed from V and 0 bases from J, the gap between germline ends came to 4 bases. The origin of this receptor is a woman aged 25 to 45 in a cohort sampled during active COVID-19. The gene calls are TRBV25-1 and TRBJ2-3; no firm D call. The sample comprised peripheral blood. CDR3 amino acids: CASSDLSTDTQYF. Here the CDR3 DNA reads TGTGCCAGCAGTGACCTTAGCACAGATACGCAGTATTTT.